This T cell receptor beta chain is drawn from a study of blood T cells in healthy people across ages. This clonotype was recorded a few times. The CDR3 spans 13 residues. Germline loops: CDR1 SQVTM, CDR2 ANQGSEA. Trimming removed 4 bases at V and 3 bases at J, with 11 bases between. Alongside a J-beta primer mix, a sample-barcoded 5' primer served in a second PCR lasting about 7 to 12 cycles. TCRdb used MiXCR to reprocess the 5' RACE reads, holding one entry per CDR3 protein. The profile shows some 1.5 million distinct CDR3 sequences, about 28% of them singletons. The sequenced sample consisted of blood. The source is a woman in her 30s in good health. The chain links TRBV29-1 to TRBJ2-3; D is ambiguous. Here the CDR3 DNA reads TGCAGCGTTGTTCTCCGGATGACAGATACGCAGTATTTT. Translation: CSVVLRMTDTQYF.